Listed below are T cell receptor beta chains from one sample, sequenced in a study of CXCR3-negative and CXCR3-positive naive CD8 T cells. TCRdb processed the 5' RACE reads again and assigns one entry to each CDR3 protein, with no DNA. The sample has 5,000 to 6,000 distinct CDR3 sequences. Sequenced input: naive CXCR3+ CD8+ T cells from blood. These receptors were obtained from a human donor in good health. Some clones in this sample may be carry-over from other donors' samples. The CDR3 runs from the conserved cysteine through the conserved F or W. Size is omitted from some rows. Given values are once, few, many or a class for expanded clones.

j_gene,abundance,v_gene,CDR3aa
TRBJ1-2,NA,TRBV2,CASPGAYGYTF
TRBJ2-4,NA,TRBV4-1,CASSPLGRVNGKNIQYF
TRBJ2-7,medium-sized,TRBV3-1,CASSQAGTGDYEQYF
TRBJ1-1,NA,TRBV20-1,CSASEGYTEAFF
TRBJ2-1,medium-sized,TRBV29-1,CSVEGPGGRPNEQFF
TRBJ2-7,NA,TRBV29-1,CSVWTGNEQYF
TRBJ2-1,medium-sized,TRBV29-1,CSVSLLARHGEQFF
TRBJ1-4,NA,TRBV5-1,CASSSKDGQLSEKLFF
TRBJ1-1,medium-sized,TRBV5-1,CASSYRGGTEAFF
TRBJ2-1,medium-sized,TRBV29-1,CSVSGQPNNEQFF
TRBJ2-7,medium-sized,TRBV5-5,CASSFRRGQGYEQYF
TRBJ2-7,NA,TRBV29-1,CSVEAGQGRNEQYF
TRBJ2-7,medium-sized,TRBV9,CASSVAGDAATYEQYF
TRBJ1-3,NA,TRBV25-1,CASSGAGVSGNTIYF
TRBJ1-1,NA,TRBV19,CASSIPGGNTEAFF
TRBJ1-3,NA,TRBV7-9,CATSFDFGGSGNTIYF
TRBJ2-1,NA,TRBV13,CASSLDYSSYNEQFF